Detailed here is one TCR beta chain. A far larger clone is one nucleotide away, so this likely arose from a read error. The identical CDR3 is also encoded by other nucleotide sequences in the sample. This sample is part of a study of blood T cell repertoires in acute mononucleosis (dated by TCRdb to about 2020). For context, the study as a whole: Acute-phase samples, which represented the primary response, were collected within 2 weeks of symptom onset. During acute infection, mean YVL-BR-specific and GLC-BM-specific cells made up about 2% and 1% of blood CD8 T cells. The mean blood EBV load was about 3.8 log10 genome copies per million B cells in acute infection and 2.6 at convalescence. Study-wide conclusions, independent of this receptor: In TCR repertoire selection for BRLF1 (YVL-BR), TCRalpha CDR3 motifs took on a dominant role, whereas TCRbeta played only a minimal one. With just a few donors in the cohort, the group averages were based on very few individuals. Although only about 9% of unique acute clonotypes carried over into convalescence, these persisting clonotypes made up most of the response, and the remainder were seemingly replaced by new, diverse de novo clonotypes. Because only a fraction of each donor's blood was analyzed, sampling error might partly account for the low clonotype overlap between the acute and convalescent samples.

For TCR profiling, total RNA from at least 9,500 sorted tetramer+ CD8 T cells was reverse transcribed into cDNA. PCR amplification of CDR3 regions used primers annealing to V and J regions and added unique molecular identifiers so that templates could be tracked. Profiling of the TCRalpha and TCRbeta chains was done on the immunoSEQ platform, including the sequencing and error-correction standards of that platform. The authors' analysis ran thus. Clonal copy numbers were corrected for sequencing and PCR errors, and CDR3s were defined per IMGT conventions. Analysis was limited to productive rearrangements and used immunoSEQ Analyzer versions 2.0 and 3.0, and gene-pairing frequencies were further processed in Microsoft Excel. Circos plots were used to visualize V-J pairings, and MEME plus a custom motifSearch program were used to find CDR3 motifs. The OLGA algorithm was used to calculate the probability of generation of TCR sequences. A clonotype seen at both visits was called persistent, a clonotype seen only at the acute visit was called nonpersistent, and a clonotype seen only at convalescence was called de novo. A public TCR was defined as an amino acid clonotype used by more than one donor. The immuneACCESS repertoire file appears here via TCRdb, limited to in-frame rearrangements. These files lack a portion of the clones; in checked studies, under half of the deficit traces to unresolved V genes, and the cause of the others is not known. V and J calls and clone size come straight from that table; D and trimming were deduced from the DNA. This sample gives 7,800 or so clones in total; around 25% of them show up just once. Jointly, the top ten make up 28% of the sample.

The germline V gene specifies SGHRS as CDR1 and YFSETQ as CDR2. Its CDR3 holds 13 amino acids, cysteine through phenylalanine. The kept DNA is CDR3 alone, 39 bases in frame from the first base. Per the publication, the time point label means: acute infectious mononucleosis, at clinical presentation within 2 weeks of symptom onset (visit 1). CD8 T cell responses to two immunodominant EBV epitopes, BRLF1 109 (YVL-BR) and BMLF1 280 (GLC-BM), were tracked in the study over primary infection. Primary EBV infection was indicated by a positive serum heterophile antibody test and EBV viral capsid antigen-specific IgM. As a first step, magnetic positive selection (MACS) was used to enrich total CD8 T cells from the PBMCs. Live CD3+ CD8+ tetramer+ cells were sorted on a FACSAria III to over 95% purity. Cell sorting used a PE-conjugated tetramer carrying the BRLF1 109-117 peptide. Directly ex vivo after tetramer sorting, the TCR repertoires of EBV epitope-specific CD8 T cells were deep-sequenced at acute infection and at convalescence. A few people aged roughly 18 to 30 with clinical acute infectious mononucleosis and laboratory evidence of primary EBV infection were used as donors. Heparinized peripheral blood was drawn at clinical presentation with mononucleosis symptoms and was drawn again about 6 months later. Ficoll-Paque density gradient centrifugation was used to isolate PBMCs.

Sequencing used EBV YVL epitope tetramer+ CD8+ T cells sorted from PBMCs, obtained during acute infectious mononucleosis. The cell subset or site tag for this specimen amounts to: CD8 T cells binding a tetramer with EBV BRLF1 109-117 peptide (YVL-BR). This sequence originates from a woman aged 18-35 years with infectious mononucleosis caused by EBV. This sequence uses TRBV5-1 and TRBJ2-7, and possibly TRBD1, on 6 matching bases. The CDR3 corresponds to CASSWTASYEQYF. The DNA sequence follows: TGTGCCAGCAGTTGGACAGCCTCCTACGAGCAGTACTTC.